The next 24 T cell receptor beta chains were all read from a single sample in a study of cytomegalovirus exposure and HLA in healthy donors. PCR employed 60 Vbeta and 13 Jbeta primers. Here immunoSEQ multiplex PCR was the method, and the copy in TCRdb shows in-frame clones only, minus some. Across more than 200,000 clones, the top ten clones capture over 0.75% of the sample. The sequencing input was PBMCs. The source is a woman in her twenties or thirties in good health and CMV-seropositive.

The chain combines TRBV6-6 with TRBJ1-2, with D unclear. The CDR3 has 13 residues. In germline, CDR1 is MNHNY, CDR2 SVGAGI (reference sequence). V shed 0 bases and J shed 6 bases, with 8 bases lying between them. CDR3 in amino acids: CASSYSGLDGYTF. DNA for the CDR3: TGTGCCAGCAGTTACTCGGGCCTGGATGGCTACACCTTC.

The chain joins TRBV30 to TRBJ1-1; D ambiguous. The CDR3 is 12 residues long. Trimming stripped 5 bases from V and 3 bases from J, with 10 bases between. Per germline, CDR1 GTSNPN and CDR2 SVGIG (reference sequence). CDR3: CAWVRRYTEAFF. CDR3 DNA sequence: TGTGCCTGGGTACGGCGGTACACTGAAGCTTTCTTT.

The chain uses TRBV30 and TRBJ2-1, with D hard to call. The CDR3 runs 13 residues. Trimming took 0 bases from V and 4 from J, leaving 7 bases between them. Germline V gene data show CDR1 as GTSNPN and CDR2 as SVGIG (reference sequence). The CDR3: CAWSVGMYNEQFF. CDR3 DNA: TGTGCCTGGAGTGTGGGCATGTACAATGAGCAGTTCTTC.

The V call is TRBV18, the J call TRBJ1-5; TRBD1 might be the D (5 bases). Germline assignment: CDR1 KGHSH and CDR2 LQKENI. The CDR3 has 13 amino acids. Trimming took off 2 bases at V and 5 bases at J, with 7 bases between the two ends. CDR3 coding DNA: TGTGCCAGCTCACCAGGAGGGGATCAGCCCCAGCATTTT. Protein product: CASSPGGDQPQHF.

V and J are TRBV11-2 and TRBJ1-1, with 8 bases lining up with TRBD1. V lost 1 base and J lost 10; bases outside the gene matches: 5. Germline-derived CDR1 and CDR2 are SGHAT and FQNNGV. The CDR3 runs to 13 residues. The CDR3 DNA is TGTGCCAGCAGCTTAGGTAACGGACAGGGAGCTTTCTTT. This sequence encodes CASSLGNGQGAFF. Drawing the rest from reference TRBV11-2 and TRBJ1-1, the complete variable domain is EAGVAQSPRYKIIEKRQSVAFWCNPISGHATLYWYQQILGQGPKLLIQFQNNGVVDDSQLPKDRFSAERLKGVDSTLKIQPAKLEDSAVYLCASSLGNGQGAFFGQGTRLTVV.

The CDR3 nucleotides are TGTGCCAGCAGCCTTCCGGGGGGCTCCTACAATGAGCAGTTCTTC. It yields the protein CASSLPGGSYNEQFF. V gene TRBV28 combines with J gene TRBJ2-1; 7 positions match TRBD2. CDR3 length: 15 residues. With V trimmed by 6 bases and J by 0 bases, 5 bases remained unmatched. Germline-derived CDR1 and CDR2 are MDHEN and SYDVKM.

The rearrangement uses TRBV6-5 and TRBJ1-5; no clear D. The V gene lost 0 bases and the J gene lost 3 bases, with 9 bases spanning the gap. The CDR3 runs 15 residues. CDR1 is MNHEY, CDR2 SVGAGI, per germline. This chain's CDR3 is CASSYSVGLNQPQHF. In DNA form, the CDR3 reads TGTGCCAGCAGTTACTCGGTAGGACTCAATCAGCCCCAGCATTTT.

The chain combines TRBV7-2 with TRBJ2-1, with a tentative D call TRBD2 (5 bases). V lost 5 bases and J lost 5, with 13 bases in between. Germline CDR1 SGHTA, CDR2 FQGNSA. The CDR3 contains 14 residues. This CDR3 is CASSPGPGNNEQFF. In DNA, the CDR3 is TGTGCCAGCAGCCCGGGCCCGGGGAACAATGAGCAGTTCTTC.

The rearrangement joins TRBV4-3 to TRBJ2-7, with D possibly TRBD2 on 5 matching bases. The V end was cut by 0 bases, the J end by 4 bases, with 16 bases between. Germline V gene sequence: CDR1 LGHNA, CDR2 YSLEER. This CDR3 comprises 16 residues. Here the CDR3 reads CASSQDLSGLLYEQYF. The CDR3 DNA reads TGCGCCAGCAGCCAAGATTTAAGCGGTCTCCTTTACGAGCAGTACTTC.

This chain uses TRBV7-2 with TRBJ2-3; 8 nucleotides line up with TRBD1. After removal of 6 bases from V and 4 bases from J, the junction contained 9 bases not matched to a gene. The CDR3 is 15 amino acids. Germline values: CDR1 SGHTA, CDR2 FQGNSA. In DNA, the CDR3 is TGTGCCAGCAGTTCCGACAGGGGTGGTCCAGATACGCAGTATTTT. Protein sequence: CASSSDRGGPDTQYF.

This sequence joins TRBV7-8 and TRBJ2-1; 7 bases match TRBD1. Germline CDR1 SGHVS, CDR2 FQNEAQ. Unmatched junction bases numbered 5, after V lost 5 bases and J lost 7 bases. The CDR3 is 13 amino acids. CDR3 sequence (DNA): TGTGCCAGCAGCCAGGGACAGAGGAATGAGCAGTTCTTC. Translating it yields CASSQGQRNEQFF. The variable domain in full, completed from reference TRBV7-8 and TRBJ2-1, reads GAGVSQSPRYKVAKRGQDVALRCDPISGHVSLFWYQQALGQGPEFLTYFQNEAQLDKSGLPSDRFFAERPEGSVSTLKIQRTQQEDSAVYLCASSQGQRNEQFFGPGTRLTVL.

The V call is TRBV5-6, the J call TRBJ2-2; D is possibly TRBD2 (5 bases). Germline V gives CDR1 SGHDT, CDR2 YYEEEE. CDR3 length: 13 residues. Trimming cost V 4 bases and J 6 bases, with 10 bases left between them. The DNA for the CDR3 is TGTGCCAGCAGCCACACTAGATCCGGGGAGCTGTTTTTT. It encodes CASSHTRSGELFF.

V gene TRBV30 combines with J gene TRBJ2-3, with 11 positions matching TRBD2. The CDR3 totals 16 residues. CDR1 and CDR2 (germline): GTSNPN, SVGIG (reference sequence). V shed 2 bases, J shed 3 bases, and the junction held 7 bases outside the gene matches. The CDR3 DNA is TGTGCCTGGAGTCTAGCGGGAGGTTCGCGGACAGATACGCAGTATTTT. Amino acid sequence: CAWSLAGGSRTDTQYF.

The rearrangement uses TRBV10-3 and TRBJ2-1, with D perhaps TRBD1 (6 bases). V was trimmed by 7 bases and J by 0 bases, leaving 10 bases between them. Per germline, CDR1 ENHRY and CDR2 SYGVKD. CDR3 length equals 14 residues. The CDR3 coding sequence is TGTGCCATCAAAGGACAGCTCTCCTACAATGAGCAGTTCTTC. Translating it yields CAIKGQLSYNEQFF.

The rearrangement uses TRBV19 and TRBJ2-2, with TRBD2 identical over 12 bases. V trimming: 3 bases; J trimming: 6 bases; junction bases outside the gene matches: 8. This CDR3 spans 17 amino acids. Germline V CDR1 and CDR2: LNHDA, SQIVND (reference sequence). Here the CDR3 reads CASSIFPTSGSPGELFF. CDR3 sequence (DNA): TGTGCCAGTAGTATTTTCCCGACTAGCGGGAGCCCCGGGGAGCTGTTTTTT.

V usage is TRBV10-1 and J usage is TRBJ2-7; TRBD2 aligns across 10 bases. The CDR3 extends over 18 amino acids. The V and J ends lost 5 bases and 2 bases, in that order; junction bases with no gene match: 15. CDR1 is WNHNN and CDR2 is SYGVQD in the germline V gene (reference sequence). The CDR3 here is CASSRTSGTGSNPYEQYF. CDR3 nucleotides: TGCGCCAGCAGTCGGACTAGCGGCACCGGCTCCAATCCCTACGAGCAGTACTTC.

The chain employs TRBV27 and TRBJ2-7, with 7 nucleotides matching TRBD2. The CDR3 spans 15 residues. Germline CDR1 MNHEY, CDR2 SMNVEV (reference sequence). J gave up 0 bases and V 2 bases, and 4 bases lay outside the gene matches. As DNA, the CDR3 is TGTGCCAGCAGTTTAGCGGGAGTTTACTCCTACGAGCAGTACTTC. This encodes CASSLAGVYSYEQYF.

The chain joins TRBV7-2 to TRBJ1-5, with a possible D match to TRBD1 (5 bases). The V gene lost 5 bases and the J gene lost 1 base, with 15 bases spanning the gap. The CDR3 length is 16 residues. Germline V gene lookup returns CDR1 SGHTA and CDR2 FQGNSA. CDR3 sequence (DNA): TGTGCCAGCAGCCGGGGGGGTAAGAGGAGCAATCAGCCCCAGCATTTT. This codes for CASSRGGKRSNQPQHF.

This chain uses TRBV6-5 with TRBJ1-2, with TRBD1 identical over 8 bases. J lost 7 bases, V lost 7 bases, and 5 bases had no gene match. The germline V gene encodes CDR1 MNHEY and CDR2 SVGAGI. The CDR3 contains 12 residues. In DNA, the CDR3 is TGTGCCAGCACTCCAGGGGGCCTTGGCTACACCTTC. Protein: CASTPGGLGYTF.

V usage is TRBV30 and J usage is TRBJ2-6; D gene ambiguous. The CDR3 consists of 15 residues. CDR1 and CDR2 (germline): GTSNPN, SVGIG (reference sequence). V dropped 2 bases and J dropped 0 bases, with 8 bases sitting between them. As DNA, the CDR3 is TGTGCCTGGAGTCGATATAGCTCTGGGGCCAACGTCCTGACTTTC. It codes for CAWSRYSSGANVLTF.

The chain carries TRBV21-1 and TRBJ1-2; the D call of TRBD1 is as the table states it, not checked on the DNA. TRBV21-1 is a documented pseudogene. The CDR3 runs to 15 residues. The CDR3 coding sequence is TGTGCCAGCAGCCCATGGACAGAACCTAACTATGGCTACACCTTC. Its translation: CASSPWTEPNYGYTF.

The chain links TRBV5-6 to TRBJ1-1, with D possibly matching TRBD1 (6 bases). This CDR3 has 14 amino acids. The V end was cut by 5 bases, the J end by 0 bases, with 11 bases between. Germline assignment: CDR1 SGHDT and CDR2 YYEEEE. As DNA, the CDR3 is TGTGCCAGCAGTCGACAGGAGATGAACACTGAAGCTTTCTTT. Translating it yields CASSRQEMNTEAFF.

This sequence joins TRBV7-9 and TRBJ2-6; a weak D match, TRBD1 (5 bases). Trimming stripped 0 bases from V and 1 base from J, with 16 bases between. From germline, CDR1 is SEHNR and CDR2 FQNEAQ (reference sequence). The CDR3 runs to 19 residues. The CDR3 reads CASSLATAGSRSGANVLTF. In nucleotides, the CDR3 is TGTGCCAGCAGCTTAGCGACGGCAGGGTCTAGGTCTGGGGCCAACGTCCTGACTTTC.

The chain has TRBV9 and TRBJ2-3, with D tentatively TRBD1 (6 bases). CDR1 is SGDLS, CDR2 YYNGEE, per germline. This CDR3 comprises 15 residues. The V end was cut by 0 bases, the J end by 4 bases, with 12 bases between. CDR3 nucleotide sequence: TGTGCCAGCAGCGTAGAGGGGGTCAGGTCAGATACGCAGTATTTT. Protein product: CASSVEGVRSDTQYF.